This passage covers 29 T cell receptor beta chains from one sample sequenced in a study of T cell responses to AZD1222 COVID-19 vaccine. TCRdb's copy holds only in-frame clones and misses some; the assay was immunoSEQ multiplex PCR. Among more than 95,000 clones listed, roughly 90% were seen once. The starting material was peripheral blood, obtained on day 0 of AZD1222 vaccination. The receptor source for this set is an adult in good health.

The chain employs TRBV11-1 and TRBJ2-2, with D possibly TRBD1 on 5 matching bases. Trimming took off 8 bases at V and 1 base at J, with 17 bases between the two ends. Germline-derived CDR1 and CDR2 are SGHAT and FQDESV (reference sequence). The CDR3 sequence is 16 residues long. The CDR3 DNA is TGTGCCAGCGGCCCTTCAGGGTACCTGAACACCGGGGAGCTGTTTTTT. Translated, it gives CASGPSGYLNTGELFF.

The chain carries TRBV15 and TRBJ2-7; either TRBD1 or TRBD2 may supply D (5 bases each). The V end lost 1 base, the J end lost 2 bases, and 12 bases lay between the germline ends. The CDR3 consists of 15 residues. Germline loops: CDR1 LNHNV, CDR2 YYDKDF (reference sequence). CDR3 sequence: CATSRVRDGTYEQYF. The CDR3, as DNA: TGTGCCACCAGCAGAGTCCGGGACGGAACCTACGAGCAGTACTTC.

The rearrangement links TRBV28 to TRBJ1-1; D call uncertain. Between the trimmed V and J ends, which lost 5 bases and 2 bases, there was a span of 15 bases. CDR1 MDHEN and CDR2 SYDVKM come from the germline V gene. The CDR3 has 15 amino acids. The CDR3 spells CASSTPEETNTEAFF. CDR3 nucleotide sequence: TGTGCCAGCAGTACCCCCGAGGAAACTAACACTGAAGCTTTCTTT.

This clone was seen only a few times. In DNA form, the CDR3 reads TGCAGTGCTATTGACGCTAATTCACCCCTCCACTTT. Protein: CSAIDANSPLHF. The V and J genes are TRBV20-1 and TRBJ1-6; D remains unclear. The V gene lost 4 bases and the J gene lost 6 bases, with 7 bases spanning the gap. Looked up from germline, CDR1 is DFQATT and CDR2 is SNEGSKA (reference sequence). CDR3 length equals 12 residues.

The chain employs TRBV2 and TRBJ2-1; no firm D call. Per germline, CDR1 SNHLY and CDR2 FYNNEI. This CDR3 comprises 13 residues. The ends were cut back, 7 bases at V and 0 bases at J, with 7 bases in the middle. CDR3 sequence reads: CASKESSYNEQFF. CDR3 nucleotides: TGTGCCAGCAAGGAGAGCTCCTACAATGAGCAGTTCTTC. The full variable domain, its missing parts supplied by reference TRBV2 and TRBJ2-1, is EPEVTQTPSHQVTQMGQEVILRCVPISNHLYFYWYRQILGQKVEFLVSFYNNEISEKSEIFDDQFSVERPDGSNFTLKIRSTKLEDSAMYFCASKESSYNEQFFGPGTRLTVL.

The chain combines TRBV10-1 with TRBJ2-7, with TRBD1 identical over 11 bases. Trimming removed 8 bases from V and 4 bases from J; junction bases left unmatched: 10. Germline V gene sequence: CDR1 WNHNN, CDR2 SYGVQD (reference sequence). This CDR3 region has 15 residues. Here the CDR3 reads CASGGSGTGGYEQYF. The CDR3 bases are TGCGCCAGCGGGGGATCGGGGACAGGGGGATACGAGCAGTACTTC.

The sample holds one count of this clone. V and J are TRBV30 and TRBJ1-5; no clear D gene. This CDR3 is built from 13 residues. The V gene lost 4 bases and the J gene lost 0 bases, with 7 bases spanning the gap. Germline CDR1 GTSNPN, CDR2 SVGIG (reference sequence). DNA for the CDR3: TGTGCCTGGACGTCGGCTAGCAATCAGCCCCAGCATTTT. Translating it yields CAWTSASNQPQHF.

V gene TRBV6-5 combines with J gene TRBJ1-1; D not certain. Germline CDR1 is MNHEY and CDR2 is SVGAGI. This CDR3 spans 15 amino acids. Trimming pared 6 bases from V and 5 bases from J, leaving 19 bases between. CDR3 sequence reads: CASSPVSSGTTEAFF. CDR3 DNA: TGTGCCAGCAGCCCCGTCTCGTCGGGAACGACTGAAGCTTTCTTT.

This chain links TRBV5-3 with TRBJ1-6; D is uncertain. TRBV5-3 is filed as an ORF, its function uncertain. This CDR3 region has 14 residues. Trimming took 0 bases from V and 10 from J, leaving 11 bases between them. The CDR3 DNA reads as TGTGCCAGAAGCTTGGACCCAGACACATCACCCCTCCACTTT. Residues: CARSLDPDTSPLHF.

The chain employs TRBV16 and TRBJ1-5; D is perhaps TRBD1 (5 bases). This CDR3 comprises 14 residues. Germline CDR1 KGHSY, CDR2 FQNENV. The V and J ends lost 1 base and 6 bases respectively, with 10 bases between them. The DNA of the CDR3 is TGTGCCAGCAGCCAATTTGGGGGGGGTCAGCCCCAGCATTTT. As protein: CASSQFGGGQPQHF.

V and J are TRBV5-1 and TRBJ2-7; no reliable D call. This CDR3 is 16 amino acids long. V lost 0 bases and J lost 2, with 15 bases in between. Germline values: CDR1 SGHRS, CDR2 YFSETQ. CDR3 loop: CASSLARSRNTYEQYF. The CDR3 nucleotides are TGCGCCAGCAGCTTGGCGCGAAGCCGGAATACCTACGAGCAGTACTTC.

The chain links TRBV19 to TRBJ1-1; TRBD1 agrees at 7 bases. CDR3 length: 17 amino acids. Germline V gene lookup returns CDR1 LNHDA and CDR2 SQIVND (reference sequence). Trimming removed 7 bases from V and 0 bases from J; junction bases left unmatched: 14. CDR3 coding DNA: TGTGCCAGTAAAACTAGGGGGCTCGGAGAAATGAACACTGAAGCTTTCTTT. This translates into CASKTRGLGEMNTEAFF.

This clone showed up just a few times. The chain is built from TRBV20-1 and TRBJ2-7; D may be TRBD2 (5 bases). Between the trimmed V and J ends, which lost 7 bases and 3 bases, there was a span of 10 bases. The CDR3 is made up of 11 amino acids. In germline, CDR1 is DFQATT, CDR2 SNEGSKA (reference sequence). The CDR3 region is CSGEWDYEQYF. CDR3 bases: TGCAGTGGGGAGTGGGACTACGAGCAGTACTTC.

The rearrangement uses TRBV11-2 and TRBJ2-1; D is possibly TRBD2 (6 bases). Trimming stripped 4 bases from V and 6 bases from J, with 16 bases between. The CDR3 is 15 amino acids. Germline CDR1 is SGHAT and CDR2 is FQNNGV. CDR3 DNA sequence: TGTGCCAGCAGCTACTACTACGGGACTCCCAATGAGCAGTTCTTC. Encoded protein: CASSYYYGTPNEQFF.

The CDR3 is CASSYRVPATNEKLFF. DNA for the CDR3: TGTGCCAGCAGTTATCGTGTCCCTGCAACTAATGAAAAACTGTTTTTT. The chain recombines TRBV27 with TRBJ1-4; D is unresolved. V was pared by 4 bases and J by 0 bases, with 12 bases between. Germline V gives CDR1 MNHEY, CDR2 SMNVEV (reference sequence). The CDR3 has 16 amino acids.

This rearrangement joins TRBV5-1 to TRBJ1-2; maybe TRBD1 (5 bases). The V end was cut by 5 bases, the J end by 8 bases, with 16 bases between. The CDR3 totals 13 residues. Germline assignment: CDR1 SGHRS and CDR2 YFSETQ. The CDR3 here is CASRQEGRDGYTF. CDR3 bases: TGCGCCAGCAGGCAAGAGGGTCGGGACGGCTACACCTTC.

V usage is TRBV6-5 and J usage is TRBJ1-1; tentative D call: TRBD1 (6 bases). Trimming removed 6 bases at V and 2 bases at J, with 13 bases between. CDR3 length equals 14 residues. Per the germline V gene, CDR1 is MNHEY and CDR2 is SVGAGI. CDR3 nucleotides: TGTGCCAGCAGCCCCATCGGGACAAACACTGAAGCTTTCTTT. Its translation: CASSPIGTNTEAFF.

This chain connects TRBV29-1 to TRBJ2-1, with D hard to call. Germline loops: CDR1 SQVTM, CDR2 ANQGSEA. The CDR3 runs to 10 residues. V was clipped by 3 bases and J by 6 bases, with 3 bases between them. CDR3 nucleotides: TGCAGCGTTGATAGCAATGAGCAGTTCTTC. Translating it yields CSVDSNEQFF.

The chain carries TRBV29-1 and TRBJ1-5; 7 bases map to TRBD1. V shed 5 bases, J shed 1 base, and the junction held 11 bases outside the gene matches. The CDR3 is made up of 16 amino acids. Per germline, CDR1 SQVTM and CDR2 ANQGSEA. In DNA form, the CDR3 reads TGCAGCGTTAGGGACAGTAAGGGTGGGAGCAATCAGCCCCAGCATTTT. Its protein is CSVRDSKGGSNQPQHF.

The V call is TRBV24-1, the J call TRBJ2-3; 8 nucleotides align to TRBD2. The CDR3 consists of 15 residues. The junction had 11 bases not matched to a gene; V was cut back by 9 bases and J by 4 bases. From germline, CDR1 is KGHDR and CDR2 SFDVKD. The CDR3 sequence is CATSPGGRAADTQYF. CDR3 coding DNA: TGTGCCACCTCCCCGGGGGGGAGGGCGGCAGATACGCAGTATTTT.

This rearrangement joins TRBV28 to TRBJ2-2; D unresolved. CDR3 size: 11 residues. Germline CDR1 reads MDHEN; CDR2 reads SYDVKM. The ends were cut back, 4 bases at V and 7 bases at J, with 4 bases in the middle. CDR3: CASSSGGELFF. CDR3 DNA: TGTGCCAGCAGTTCGGGCGGGGAGCTGTTTTTT.

This sequence joins TRBV12-3 or TRBV12-4 and TRBJ2-3; no clear D. The CDR3 is 13 amino acids. Trimming left V 6 bases short and J 2 bases short, with 9 bases between. The CDR3, as DNA: TGTGCCAGCAGCAGAGGCCCCACAGATACGCAGTATTTT. Its translation: CASSRGPTDTQYF.

V is TRBV24-1 and J is TRBJ1-2, with D possibly TRBD1 on 5 matching bases. The length of the CDR3 is 13 residues. Looked up from germline, CDR1 is KGHDR and CDR2 is SFDVKD. V gave up 5 bases and J gave up 8 bases, with 14 bases separating them. This chain's CDR3 is CATSGVQGWGYTF. The CDR3 DNA sequence: TGTGCCACCAGTGGGGTTCAGGGCTGGGGCTACACCTTC.

The chain couples TRBV19 to TRBJ1-5; 11 bases are a match to TRBD1. The CDR3 covers 17 residues. Germline loops: CDR1 LNHDA, CDR2 SQIVND (reference sequence). V was clipped by 10 bases and J by 6 bases; unmatched bases: 17. CDR3 coding DNA: TGTGCCACCCGCCCGGGACAGGGGGTTGGGGGAGGTCAGCCCCAGCATTTT. Translated, it gives CATRPGQGVGGGQPQHF. Full variable domain (rest looked up from reference TRBV19 and TRBJ1-5): DGGITQSPKYLFRKEGQNVTLSCEQNLNHDAMYWYRQDPGQGLRLIYYSQIVNDFQKGDIAEGYSVSREKKESFPLTVTSAQKNPTAFYLCATRPGQGVGGGQPQHFGDGTRLSIL.

The genes are TRBV12-3 or TRBV12-4 and TRBJ2-3; possible D gene TRBD1, 5 bases. V shed 5 bases and J shed 5 bases, with 8 bases lying between them. The CDR3 is 12 amino acids. The CDR3 region is CASSGALDTQYF. CDR3 DNA sequence: TGTGCCAGCAGTGGGGCCCTAGATACGCAGTATTTT.

This chain joins TRBV6-6 and TRBJ1-4; perhaps TRBD1 as D (6 bases). This CDR3 has 13 residues. V lost 10 bases, J lost 0 bases, and 9 bases lay in between. Per germline, CDR1 MNHNY and CDR2 SVGAGI (reference sequence). This chain's CDR3 is CATRTATNEKLFF. The CDR3 coding sequence is TGTGCCACCCGGACAGCAACTAATGAAAAACTGTTTTTT.

This chain connects TRBV24-1 to TRBJ2-1; 10 bases are a match to TRBD2. CDR1 and CDR2 (germline): KGHDR, SFDVKD. CDR3 size: 16 residues. The ends lost 5 bases at V and 7 bases at J; junction bases unmatched: 10. CDR3 in DNA: TGTGCCACCAGTGTTAGCGGGGGGCACACTGGGAATGAGCAGTTCTTC. This codes for CATSVSGGHTGNEQFF.

J is TRBJ2-7 and V is TRBV3-1 (or the pseudogene TRBV3-2), with D possibly being TRBD1 (6 bases). Germline V gene data show CDR1 as LGHDT and CDR2 as YNNKEL (reference sequence). The V end was cut by 0 bases, the J end by 3 bases, with 6 bases between. The CDR3 has 13 residues. This CDR3 reads CASSQEQGYEQYF. CDR3 nucleotides: TGTGCCAGCAGCCAAGAACAGGGCTACGAGCAGTACTTC.

This clone has only one observation. V usage is TRBV11-2 and J usage is TRBJ2-1; no definite D call. Trimming stripped 5 bases from V and 9 bases from J, with 11 bases between. The CDR3 covers 12 residues. Germline V lookup: CDR1 SGHAT, CDR2 FQNNGV. The CDR3 sequence: CASSPPTREQFF. The CDR3 DNA reads TGTGCCAGCAGCCCCCCTACGCGTGAGCAGTTCTTC. The whole variable domain, remainder taken from reference TRBV11-2 and TRBJ2-1, is EAGVAQSPRYKIIEKRQSVAFWCNPISGHATLYWYQQILGQGPKLLIQFQNNGVVDDSQLPKDRFSAERLKGVDSTLKIQPAKLEDSAVYLCASSPPTREQFFGPGTRLTVL.